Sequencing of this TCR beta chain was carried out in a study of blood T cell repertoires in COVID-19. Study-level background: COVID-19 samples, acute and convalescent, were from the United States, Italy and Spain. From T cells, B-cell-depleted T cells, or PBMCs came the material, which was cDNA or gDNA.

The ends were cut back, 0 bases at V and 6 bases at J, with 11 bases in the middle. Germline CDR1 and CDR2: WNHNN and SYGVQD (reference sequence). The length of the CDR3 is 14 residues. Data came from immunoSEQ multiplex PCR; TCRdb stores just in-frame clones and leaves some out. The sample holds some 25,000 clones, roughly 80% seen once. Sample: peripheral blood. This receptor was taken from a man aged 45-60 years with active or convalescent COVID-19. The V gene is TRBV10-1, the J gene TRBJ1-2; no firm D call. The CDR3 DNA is TGCGCCAGCAGTGAGTCGGGCAATCTCAATGGCTACACCTTC. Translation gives CASSESGNLNGYTF.